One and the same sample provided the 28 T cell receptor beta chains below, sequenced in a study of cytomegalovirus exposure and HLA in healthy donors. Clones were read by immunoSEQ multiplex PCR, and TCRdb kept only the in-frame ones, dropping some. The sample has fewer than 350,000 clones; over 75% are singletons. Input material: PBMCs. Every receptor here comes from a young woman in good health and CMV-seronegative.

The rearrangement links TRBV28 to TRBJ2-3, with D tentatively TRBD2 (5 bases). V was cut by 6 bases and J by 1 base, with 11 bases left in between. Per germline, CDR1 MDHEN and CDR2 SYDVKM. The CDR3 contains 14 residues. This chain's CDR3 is CASSLAFGTDTQYF. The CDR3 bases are TGTGCCAGCAGCCTAGCCTTCGGCACAGATACGCAGTATTTT.

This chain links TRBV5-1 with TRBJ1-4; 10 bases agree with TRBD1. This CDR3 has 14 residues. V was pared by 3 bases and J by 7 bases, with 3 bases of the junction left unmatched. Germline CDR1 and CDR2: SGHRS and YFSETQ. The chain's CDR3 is CASSWGDRGEKLFF. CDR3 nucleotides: TGCGCCAGCAGCTGGGGGGACAGGGGTGAAAAACTGTTTTTT.

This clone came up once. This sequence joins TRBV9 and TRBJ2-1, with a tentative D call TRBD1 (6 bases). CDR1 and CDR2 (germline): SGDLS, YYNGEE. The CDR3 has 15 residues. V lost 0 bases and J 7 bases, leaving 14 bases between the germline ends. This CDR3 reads CASSVEGRQGNEQFF. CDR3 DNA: TGTGCCAGCAGCGTAGAGGGGCGCCAGGGGAATGAGCAGTTCTTC.

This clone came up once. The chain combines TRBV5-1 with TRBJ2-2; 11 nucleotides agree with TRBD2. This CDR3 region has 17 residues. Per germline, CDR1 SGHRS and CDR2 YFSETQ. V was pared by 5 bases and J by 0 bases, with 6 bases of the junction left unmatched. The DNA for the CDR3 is TGCGCCAGCAGAAGGGGGACTAGCGGAGCGAACACCGGGGAGCTGTTTTTT. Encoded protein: CASRRGTSGANTGELFF.

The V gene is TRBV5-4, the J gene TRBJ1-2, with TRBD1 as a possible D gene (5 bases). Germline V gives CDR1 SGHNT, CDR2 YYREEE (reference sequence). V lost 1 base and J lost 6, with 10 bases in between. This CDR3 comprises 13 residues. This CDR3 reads CASSLRQSDGYTF. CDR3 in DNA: TGTGCCAGCAGCTTGAGACAGTCGGATGGCTACACCTTC.

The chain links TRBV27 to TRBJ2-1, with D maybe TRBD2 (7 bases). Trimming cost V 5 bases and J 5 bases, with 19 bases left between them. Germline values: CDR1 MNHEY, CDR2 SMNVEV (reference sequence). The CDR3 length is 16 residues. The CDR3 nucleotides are TGTGCCAGCAGTGTACGGGGGGCGTGGGACAACAATGAGCAGTTCTTC. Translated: CASSVRGAWDNNEQFF.

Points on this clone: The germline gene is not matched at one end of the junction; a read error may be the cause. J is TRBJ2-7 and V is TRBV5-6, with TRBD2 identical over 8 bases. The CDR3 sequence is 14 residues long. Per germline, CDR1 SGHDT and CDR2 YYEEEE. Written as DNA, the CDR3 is TGTGCCAGCAGCCCGGGGGGGGGCCCAGTACTTGAAGTCTTC. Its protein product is CASSPGGGPVLEVF. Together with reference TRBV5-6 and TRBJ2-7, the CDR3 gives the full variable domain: DAGVTQSPTHLIKTRGQQVTLRCSPKSGHDTVSWYQQALGQGPQFIFQYYEEEERQRGNFPDRFSGHQFPNYSSELNVNALLLGDSALYLCASSPGGGPVLEVFGPGTRLTVT.

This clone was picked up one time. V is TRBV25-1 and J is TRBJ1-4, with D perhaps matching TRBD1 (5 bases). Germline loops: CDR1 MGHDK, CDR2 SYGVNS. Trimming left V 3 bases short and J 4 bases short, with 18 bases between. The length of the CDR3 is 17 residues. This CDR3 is CASSDNFWGGGNEKLFF. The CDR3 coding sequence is TGTGCCAGCAGTGATAACTTTTGGGGCGGCGGTAATGAAAAACTGTTTTTT.

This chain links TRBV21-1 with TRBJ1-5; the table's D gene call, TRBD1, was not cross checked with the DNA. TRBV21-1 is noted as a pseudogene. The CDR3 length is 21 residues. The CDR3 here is CASSKNQIEDRGLLWDQPQHF. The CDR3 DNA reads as TGTGCCAGCAGCAAAAACCAAATTGAGGACAGGGGGCTATTGTGGGATCAGCCCCAGCATTTT.

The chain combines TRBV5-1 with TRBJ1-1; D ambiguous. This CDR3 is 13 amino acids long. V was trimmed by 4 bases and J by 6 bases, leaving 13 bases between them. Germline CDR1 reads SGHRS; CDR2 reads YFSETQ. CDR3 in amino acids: CASSLRVQAEAFF. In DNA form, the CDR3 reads TGCGCCAGCAGCCTGAGGGTTCAGGCTGAAGCTTTCTTT.

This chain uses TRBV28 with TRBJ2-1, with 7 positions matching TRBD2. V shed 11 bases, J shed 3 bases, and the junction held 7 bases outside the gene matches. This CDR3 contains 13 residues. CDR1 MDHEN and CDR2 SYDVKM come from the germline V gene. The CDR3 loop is CAGSGPNYNEQFF. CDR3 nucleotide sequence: TGTGCCGGTAGCGGGCCCAACTACAATGAGCAGTTCTTC. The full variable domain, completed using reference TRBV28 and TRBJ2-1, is DVKVTQSSRYLVKRTGEKVFLECVQDMDHENMFWYRQDPGLGLRLIYFSYDVKMKEKGDIPEGYSVSREKKERFSLILESASTNQTSMYLCAGSGPNYNEQFFGPGTRLTVL.

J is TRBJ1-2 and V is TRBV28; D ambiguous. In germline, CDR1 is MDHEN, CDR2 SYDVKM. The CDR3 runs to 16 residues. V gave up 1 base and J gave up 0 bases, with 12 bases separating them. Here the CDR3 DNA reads TGTGCCAGCAGTTTATTGAACGGAGGATCTAACTATGGCTACACCTTC. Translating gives CASSLLNGGSNYGYTF.

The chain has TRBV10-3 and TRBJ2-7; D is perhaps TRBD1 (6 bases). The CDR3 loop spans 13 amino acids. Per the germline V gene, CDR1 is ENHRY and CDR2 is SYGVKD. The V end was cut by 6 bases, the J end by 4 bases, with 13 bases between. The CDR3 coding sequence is TGTGCCATCAGGACAGGAGATTTATACGAGCAGTACTTC. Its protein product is CAIRTGDLYEQYF.

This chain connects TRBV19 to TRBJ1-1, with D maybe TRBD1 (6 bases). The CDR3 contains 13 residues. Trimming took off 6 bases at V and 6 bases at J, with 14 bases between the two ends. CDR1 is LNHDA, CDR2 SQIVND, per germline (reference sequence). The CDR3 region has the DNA TGTGCCAGTAGCCCAGGACAGAATCCTGAAGCTTTCTTT. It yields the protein CASSPGQNPEAFF.

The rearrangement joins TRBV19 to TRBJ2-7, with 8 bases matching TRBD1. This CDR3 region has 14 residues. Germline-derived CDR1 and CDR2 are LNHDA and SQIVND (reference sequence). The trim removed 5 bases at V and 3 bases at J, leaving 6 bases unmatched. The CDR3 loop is CASSAGTGVYEQYF. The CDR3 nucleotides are TGTGCCAGTAGTGCCGGGACAGGAGTCTACGAGCAGTACTTC.

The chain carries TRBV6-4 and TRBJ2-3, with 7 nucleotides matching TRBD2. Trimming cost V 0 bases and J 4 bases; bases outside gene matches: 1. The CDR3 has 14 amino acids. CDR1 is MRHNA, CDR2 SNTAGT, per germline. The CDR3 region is CASSDSREPDTQYF. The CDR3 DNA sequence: TGTGCCAGCAGTGACTCGCGGGAGCCAGATACGCAGTATTTT.

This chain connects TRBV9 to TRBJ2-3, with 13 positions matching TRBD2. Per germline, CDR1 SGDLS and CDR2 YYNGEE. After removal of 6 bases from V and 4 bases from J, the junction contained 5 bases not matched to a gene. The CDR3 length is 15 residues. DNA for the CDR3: TGTGCCAGCACCACTAGCGGGAGGGCCCCAGATACGCAGTATTTT. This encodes CASTTSGRAPDTQYF.

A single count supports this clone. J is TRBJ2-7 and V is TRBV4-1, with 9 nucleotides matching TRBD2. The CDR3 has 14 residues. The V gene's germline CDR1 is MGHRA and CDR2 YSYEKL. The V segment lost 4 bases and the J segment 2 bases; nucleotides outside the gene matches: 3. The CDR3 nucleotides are TGCGCCAGCAGCCCGACTAGCGGACCCTACGAGCAGTACTTC. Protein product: CASSPTSGPYEQYF.

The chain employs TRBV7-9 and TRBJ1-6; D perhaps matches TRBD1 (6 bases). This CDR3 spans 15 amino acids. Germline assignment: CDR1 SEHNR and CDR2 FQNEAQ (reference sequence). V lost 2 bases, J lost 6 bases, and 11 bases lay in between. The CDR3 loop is CASSLTGKGNSPLHF. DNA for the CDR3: TGTGCCAGCAGCTTAACAGGGAAGGGTAATTCACCCCTCCACTTT.

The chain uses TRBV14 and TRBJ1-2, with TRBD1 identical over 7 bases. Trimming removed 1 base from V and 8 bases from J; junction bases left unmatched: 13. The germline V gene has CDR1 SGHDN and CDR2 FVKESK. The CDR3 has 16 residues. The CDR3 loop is CASSQVTYRGPLGYTF. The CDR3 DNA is TGTGCCAGCAGCCAAGTAACCTACAGGGGCCCATTGGGCTACACCTTC. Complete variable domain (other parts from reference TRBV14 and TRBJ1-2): EAGVTQFPSHSVIEKGQTVTLRCDPISGHDNLYWYRRVMGKEIKFLLHFVKESKQDESGMPNNRFLAERTGGTYSTLKVQPAELEDSGVYFCASSQVTYRGPLGYTFGSGTRLTVV.

The CDR3 sequence is CASSKAWTIGYEQYF. The CDR3 DNA is TGTGCCAGTAGTAAGGCCTGGACTATAGGCTACGAGCAGTACTTC. V gene TRBV19 combines with J gene TRBJ2-7; D might be TRBD2 (6 bases). The germline V and J ends were trimmed by 4 bases and 3 bases, with 16 bases remaining between them. CDR1 and CDR2 (germline): LNHDA, SQIVND (reference sequence). This CDR3 is built from 15 residues.

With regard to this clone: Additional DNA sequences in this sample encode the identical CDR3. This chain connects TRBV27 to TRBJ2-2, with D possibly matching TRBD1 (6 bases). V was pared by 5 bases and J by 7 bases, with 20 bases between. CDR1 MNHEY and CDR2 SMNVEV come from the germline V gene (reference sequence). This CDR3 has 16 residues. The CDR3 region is CASSPHTGTGHGELFF. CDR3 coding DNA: TGTGCCAGCAGTCCCCATACAGGGACGGGCCACGGGGAGCTGTTTTTT.

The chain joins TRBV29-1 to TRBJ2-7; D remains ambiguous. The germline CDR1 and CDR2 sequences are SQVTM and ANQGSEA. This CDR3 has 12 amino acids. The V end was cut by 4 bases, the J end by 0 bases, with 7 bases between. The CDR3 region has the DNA TGCAGCGTTGCTGGCAGCTCCTACGAGCAGTACTTC. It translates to CSVAGSSYEQYF.

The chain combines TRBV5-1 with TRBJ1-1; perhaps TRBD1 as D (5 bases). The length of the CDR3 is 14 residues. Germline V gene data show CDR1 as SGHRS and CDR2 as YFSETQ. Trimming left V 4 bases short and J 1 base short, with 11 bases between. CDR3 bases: TGCGCCAGCAGCCCGGGGGTGTCGAACACTGAAGCTTTCTTT. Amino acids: CASSPGVSNTEAFF.

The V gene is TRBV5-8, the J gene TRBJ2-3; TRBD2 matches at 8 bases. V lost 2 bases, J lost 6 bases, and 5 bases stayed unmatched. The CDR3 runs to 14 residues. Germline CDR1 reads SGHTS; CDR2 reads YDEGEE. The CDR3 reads CASSLAGDSDTQYF. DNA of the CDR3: TGTGCCAGCAGCTTAGCGGGAGATTCGGATACGCAGTATTTT.

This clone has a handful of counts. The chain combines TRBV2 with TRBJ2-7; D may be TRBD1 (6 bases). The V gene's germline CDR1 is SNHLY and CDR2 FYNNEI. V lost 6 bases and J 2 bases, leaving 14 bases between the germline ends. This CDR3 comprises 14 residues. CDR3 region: CASSAGQLTYEQYF. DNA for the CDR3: TGTGCCAGCAGCGCCGGACAGCTCACCTACGAGCAGTACTTC.

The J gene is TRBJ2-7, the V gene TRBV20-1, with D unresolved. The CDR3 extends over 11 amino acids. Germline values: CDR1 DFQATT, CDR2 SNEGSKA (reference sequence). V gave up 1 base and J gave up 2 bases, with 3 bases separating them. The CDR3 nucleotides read TGCAGTGCTAGAGTTACCTACGAGCAGTACTTC. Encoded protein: CSARVTYEQYF.

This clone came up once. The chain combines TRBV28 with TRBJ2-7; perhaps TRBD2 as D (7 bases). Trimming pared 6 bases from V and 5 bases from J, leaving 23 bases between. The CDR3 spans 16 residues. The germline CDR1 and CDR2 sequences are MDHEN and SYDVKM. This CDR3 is CASSIPLGGLMNEQYF. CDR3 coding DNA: TGTGCCAGCAGCATCCCTCTCGGGGGGCTAATGAACGAGCAGTACTTC.